This T cell receptor beta chain was retrieved from a study of vaccination and CD4 T cells after COVID-19. Study-wide context: Post-vaccine sampling followed dose two by a median about 72 days (range 14 to 241). Regarding the study as a whole: In convalescent patients, 304 of 307 vaccine-specific clones were spike mono-reactive. Researchers report that a median about 87% of reactive clones in convalescent patients surfaced only post-vaccination. There was no significant change from around 21 to 38 median reactive clonotypes.

TCRdb itself ran the PCR reads through MiXCR, one entry per CDR3 protein. The sample has 28,000 or so distinct CDR3 sequences; roughly 45% are singletons. Germline CDR1 and CDR2: SNHLY and FYNNEI. CDR3 size: 15 residues. Unmatched junction bases numbered 12, after V lost 6 bases and J lost 5 bases. Turning to this clonotype: Its target is unknown.

Regarding time point: late sampling 161 to 241 days after vaccination in three convalescent patients. This specimen was CD4+ T cells from blood, taken about 7 months after SARS-CoV-2 vaccination. The rearrangement links TRBV2 to TRBJ2-7; 8 positions match TRBD2. The clonotype comes from a human donor who had recovered from COVID-19. The CDR3 bases are TGTGCCAGCAGGGGGACGGCGGGAGGAAAGAACGAGCAGTACTTC. Its protein is CASRGTAGGKNEQYF.